Each of the 19 T cell receptor beta chains below was sequenced from the same sample in a study of blood T cell repertoires in COVID-19. Sequencing used immunoSEQ multiplex PCR; TCRdb keeps in-frame clones, though not all of them. The profile covers some 87,000 clones, with about nine tenths appearing a single time and approximately 3.6% taken by the ten largest. Sequencing was performed on peripheral blood. All receptors come from a woman aged 65 to 85 with acute or convalescent COVID-19.

This clone has only a few counts. V usage is TRBV19 and J usage is TRBJ2-5; D call uncertain. V was clipped by 5 bases and J by 0 bases, with 7 bases between them. The CDR3 runs to 13 residues. Per the germline V gene, CDR1 is LNHDA and CDR2 is SQIVND (reference sequence). The CDR3 DNA sequence: TGTGCCAGTAGTCACCGGGACCAAGAGACCCAGTACTTC. It is translated as CASSHRDQETQYF.

CDR3 sequence: CASSDRGRDYGYTF. The CDR3 DNA reads TGTGCCAGCAGTGACAGGGGACGGGACTATGGCTACACCTTC. The chain joins TRBV28 to TRBJ1-2, with 8 bases matching TRBD1. The germline V gene has CDR1 MDHEN and CDR2 SYDVKM. Trimming took 5 bases from V and 3 from J; bases not matched to a gene: 5. The CDR3 has 14 residues.

The chain couples TRBV3-1 (or the pseudogene TRBV3-2) to TRBJ2-2; D is ambiguous. The V and J ends lost 6 bases and 5 bases respectively, with 10 bases between them. The CDR3 contains 13 residues. CDR1 is LGHDT and CDR2 is YNNKEL in the germline V gene (reference sequence). The CDR3 spells CASRPRLTGELFF. The DNA for the CDR3 is TGTGCCAGCAGGCCTCGGTTGACCGGGGAGCTGTTTTTT.

This clone was seen a handful of times. The chain recombines TRBV19 with TRBJ2-1, with 13 bases lining up with TRBD2. CDR3 length: 16 amino acids. J gave up 12 bases and V 7 bases, and 15 bases lay outside the gene matches. CDR1 LNHDA and CDR2 SQIVND come from the germline V gene (reference sequence). In nucleotides, the CDR3 is TGTGCCAGTAAAACCCCGCAAGGGACTAGCGGGATGAGGCAGTTCTTC. Protein sequence: CASKTPQGTSGMRQFF. The full variable domain, completed using reference TRBV19 and TRBJ2-1, is DGGITQSPKYLFRKEGQNVTLSCEQNLNHDAMYWYRQDPGQGLRLIYYSQIVNDFQKGDIAEGYSVSREKKESFPLTVTSAQKNPTAFYLCASKTPQGTSGMRQFFGPGTRLTVL.

The genes are TRBV7-9 and TRBJ2-3; D possibly corresponds to TRBD1 (6 bases). CDR1 is SEHNR, CDR2 FQNEAQ, per germline (reference sequence). The CDR3 length is 15 residues. Trimming cost V 2 bases and J 2 bases, with 11 bases left between them. The CDR3 reads CASSLRGSPTDTQYF. CDR3 DNA sequence: TGTGCCAGCAGCTTAAGGGGGTCCCCCACAGATACGCAGTATTTT.

This rearrangement joins TRBV5-1 to TRBJ2-7; TRBD2 is a possible D gene (5 bases). The CDR3 consists of 15 residues. V shed 0 bases and J shed 5 bases, with 15 bases lying between them. The V gene's germline CDR1 is SGHRS and CDR2 YFSETQ. This CDR3 is CASSLERAPLDEQYF. CDR3 in DNA: TGCGCCAGCAGCTTGGAGAGGGCCCCTTTAGACGAGCAGTACTTC.

The chain uses TRBV10-1 and TRBJ1-1; TRBD1 might be the D (5 bases). Germline loops: CDR1 WNHNN, CDR2 SYGVQD (reference sequence). Trimming pared 4 bases from V and 4 bases from J, leaving 13 bases between. The CDR3 length is 14 residues. The CDR3 loop is CASSARGGGTEAFF. CDR3 coding DNA: TGCGCCAGCAGTGCGCGGGGCGGGGGCACTGAAGCTTTCTTT.

This clone has only a few counts. V and J are TRBV19 and TRBJ1-1, with D possibly TRBD1 on 5 matching bases. V gave up 10 bases and J gave up 2 bases, with 17 bases separating them. This CDR3 is built from 14 residues. Germline CDR1 reads LNHDA; CDR2 reads SQIVND (reference sequence). The CDR3 region is CATSPSRVNTEAFF. CDR3 in DNA: TGTGCCACCTCGCCCTCCAGGGTAAACACTGAAGCTTTCTTT.

The chain uses TRBV18 and TRBJ1-1, with D unclear. The germline V and J ends were trimmed by 2 bases and 1 base, with 11 bases remaining between them. The germline V gene encodes CDR1 KGHSH and CDR2 LQKENI. There are 15 residues in the CDR3. For the CDR3, the DNA is TGTGCCAGCTCACCATCCGGGAGGTCGAACACTGAAGCTTTCTTT. It yields the protein CASSPSGRSNTEAFF.

J is TRBJ1-4 and V is TRBV10-3; TRBD1 agrees at 9 bases. Germline V gene data show CDR1 as ENHRY and CDR2 as SYGVKD. J was trimmed by 2 bases and V by 2 bases; bases with no gene match: 6. This CDR3 has 17 residues. CDR3 region: CAISEGTGPRTNEKLFF. The DNA of the CDR3 is TGTGCCATCAGTGAGGGGACAGGGCCGCGGACTAATGAAAAACTGTTTTTT.

The rearrangement links TRBV28 to TRBJ1-5; 10 nucleotides line up with TRBD1. This CDR3 has 17 amino acids. Per germline, CDR1 MDHEN and CDR2 SYDVKM. After removal of 4 bases from V and 0 bases from J, the junction contained 6 bases not matched to a gene. The CDR3 bases are TGTGCCAGCAGTTCAGCGGACAGGGGGTATAGCAATCAGCCCCAGCATTTT. Translation gives CASSSADRGYSNQPQHF.

This chain uses TRBV5-1 with TRBJ1-2, with TRBD1 as a possible D gene (6 bases). CDR1 is SGHRS and CDR2 is YFSETQ in the germline V gene. Trimming stripped 4 bases from V and 1 base from J, with 11 bases between. CDR3 length equals 14 residues. Written as DNA, the CDR3 is TGCGCCAGCAGCCCGACAGGAGGTAACTATGGCTACACCTTC. As protein: CASSPTGGNYGYTF.

The chain uses TRBV5-4 and TRBJ1-1; D is undetermined. The CDR3 length is 14 residues. The germline V gene has CDR1 SGHNT and CDR2 YYREEE (reference sequence). V lost 0 bases, J lost 1 base, and 7 bases lay in between. CDR3 in DNA: TGTGCCAGCAGCTTGGACGGAGGGAACACTGAAGCTTTCTTT. Protein product: CASSLDGGNTEAFF.

The chain combines TRBV28 with TRBJ2-3; 9 nucleotides agree with TRBD1. CDR1 and CDR2 (germline): MDHEN, SYDVKM. V dropped 5 bases and J dropped 2; count of bases not matched to a gene: 5. This CDR3 contains 15 residues. The CDR3 region has the DNA TGTGCCAGCAGTACAACAGGGGGCTCCACAGATACGCAGTATTTT. The encoded protein is CASSTTGGSTDTQYF.

This sequence joins TRBV5-5 and TRBJ2-1; TRBD2 aligns across 7 bases. The CDR3 length is 17 residues. After removal of 0 bases from V and 7 bases from J, the junction contained 13 bases not matched to a gene. Per germline, CDR1 SGHKS and CDR2 YYEKEE (reference sequence). In DNA form, the CDR3 reads TGTGCCAGCAGCTTGGCGGGGGGAGGGGTCGGATTTAATGAGCAGTTCTTC. Protein product: CASSLAGGGVGFNEQFF.

The chain recombines TRBV5-1 with TRBJ2-3; the D is unclear. Germline CDR1 reads SGHRS; CDR2 reads YFSETQ. The germline V and J ends were trimmed by 1 base and 0 bases, with 12 bases remaining between them. The CDR3 totals 16 residues. This CDR3 is CASSLSDSPSTDTQYF. The CDR3 DNA sequence: TGCGCCAGCAGCTTGTCAGACTCCCCTAGCACAGATACGCAGTATTTT.

V is TRBV20-1 and J is TRBJ2-2, with 8 bases matching TRBD2. CDR3 length: 15 amino acids. Germline V lookup: CDR1 DFQATT, CDR2 SNEGSKA (reference sequence). With 3 bases clipped from V and 5 bases from J, the junction kept 8 bases outside the gene matches. The CDR3 here is CSASFGGALTGELFF. CDR3 DNA: TGCAGTGCTAGTTTCGGGGGGGCTTTAACCGGGGAGCTGTTTTTT.

V and J are TRBV28 and TRBJ1-5, with 9 bases matching TRBD1. CDR3 length: 17 amino acids. V lost 2 bases to trimming and J lost 1 base; unmatched junction nucleotides: 6. CDR1 and CDR2 from the germline V gene are MDHEN and SYDVKM. CDR3 loop: CASSLMGQGRSNQPQHF. DNA of the CDR3: TGTGCCAGCAGTTTAATGGGACAGGGAAGGAGCAATCAGCCCCAGCATTTT.

This clone turned up a few times. The chain carries TRBV28 and TRBJ1-5; D is uncertain. The V end lost 5 bases, the J end lost 0 bases, and 11 bases lay between the germline ends. The germline V gene has CDR1 MDHEN and CDR2 SYDVKM. There are 15 residues in the CDR3. In nucleotides, the CDR3 is TGTGCCAGCAGTGCGTATGGCGGTAGCAATCAGCCCCAGCATTTT. Protein product: CASSAYGGSNQPQHF.